This entry concerns a single T cell receptor (beta chain). The CDR3 has 13 residues. Germline CDR1 and CDR2: SQVTM and ANQGSEA. The V end was cut by 8 bases, the J end by 3 bases, with 16 bases between. The template for TCR beta VDJ and CDR3 sequence profiling was genomic DNA. TCRdb re-called the reads through MiXCR, storing one row per CDR3 protein. The repertoire holds about 130,000 distinct CDR3 sequences, with about 46% as singletons. The data stem from a study of CD8+CD57+ T cells in acquired aplastic anemia. The sequenced sample consisted of sorted CD4+, CD8+, or CD8+CD57+ T cells (not recorded which) from PBMCs. J is TRBJ1-2 and V is TRBV29-1, with D uncertain. This TCR was recovered from a human donor in good health, serving as a control. CDR3 sequence reads: CSSQGPVDYGYTF. CDR3 nucleotide sequence: TGCAGCTCCCAAGGACCCGTTGACTATGGCTACACCTTC. The full variable domain, with the rest looked up from reference TRBV29-1 and TRBJ1-2, is SAVISQKPSRDICQRGTSLTIQCQVDSQVTMMFWYRQQPGQSLTLIATANQGSEATYESGFVIDKFPISRPNLTFSTLTVSNMSPEDSSIYLCSSQGPVDYGYTFGSGTRLTVV.